This TCR beta chain was observed in a study of control samples from healthy donors and cancer patients. The CDR3 length is 16 residues. The V gene end was trimmed by 8 bases and the J gene end by 3 bases; junction bases not matched to a gene: 15. Repertoires were generated with immunoSEQ multiplex PCR, while TCRdb's copy carries only in-frame clones and drops some. The data hold 150,000 to 200,000 clones, with roughly 89% observed a single time. The rearrangement links TRBV23-1 to TRBJ1-1, with TRBD1 identical over 7 bases. TRBV23-1 is placed among ORFs of uncertain function. Sequenced sample: blood. The TCR originated in a man aged 25 to 40 in good health. The CDR3 loop is CASADLGGLGDTEAFF. The DNA for the CDR3 is TGCGCCAGCGCCGATTTAGGGGGCCTGGGGGACACTGAAGCTTTCTTT.